This T cell receptor beta chain was sequenced during a study of blood T cell repertoires in COVID-19. Study overall: Researchers got acute and convalescent COVID-19 samples from the United States, Italy and Spain. PBMCs, B-cell-depleted T cells, or T cells provided the cDNA or gDNA that made up the material.

As originally analysed: Estimation of nucleated cell counts was performed using reference gene primer amplification. The assay was immunoSEQ multiplex PCR, and TCRdb's table has in-frame clones only and misses some. The V and J calls and clone size were taken over from that table, and D and trimming were inferred from the DNA. The sample yields a few hundred thousand clones, around 85% seen once. This CDR3 contains 14 residues. The sequence was obtained from a woman aged 18-29 years with acute or convalescent COVID-19. Sequenced sample: peripheral blood. V and J are TRBV12-2 and TRBJ1-1; the D call TRBD1 from the table was never checked on the DNA. TRBV12-2 is listed as a pseudogene. CDR3 coding DNA: TGTGCAAGTCGCTTGAGGACAGCGTACACTGAAGCTTTCTTT. Protein sequence: CASRLRTAYTEAFF.